This TCR beta chain was sequenced for a study of identical twins. Study-level points and caveats: Zero-insertion findings could be partly confounded by invariant cells (MAIT and iNKT cells).

The CDR3 is 15 residues long. Germline loops: CDR1 MNHEY, CDR2 SMNVEV (reference sequence). Germline trimming cut 5 bases from V and 6 bases from J; bases unmatched to any gene: 7. TCRdb ran MiXCR on the 5' RACE reads and lists one entry per CDR3 protein. Of hundreds of thousands of distinct CDR3 sequences listed, 9% to 15% were seen once; the top ten hold approximately 7.6%. A note on this clonotype: Its antigen remains unidentified.

These data were also filed under a second study, of yellow fever vaccine responses in identical twins.

This chain uses TRBV27 with TRBJ2-2, with 9 positions matching TRBD1. The TCR sequence derives from a woman between 18 and 29 years old in good health. The sequencing input was CD8+ T cells sorted from blood. CDR3 loop: CASSARDREAGELFF. DNA of the CDR3: TGTGCCAGCAGTGCCCGGGACAGGGAGGCCGGGGAGCTGTTTTTT.